This T cell receptor (beta chain) was sequenced in a study of response to subunit inactivated influenza vaccine. This clonotype was recorded a few times. CDR1 and CDR2 (germline): SQVTM, ANQGSEA. This CDR3 has 14 amino acids. Trimming left V 1 base short and J 1 base short, with 10 bases between. TCRdb re-derived calls from the RT-PCR reads in MiXCR, one entry per CDR3 protein. This table holds hundreds of thousands of distinct CDR3 sequences, around 11% found once. This sample also appeared in a second study, on T cells expressing NK-cell markers. As that study records: The cDNA for TCR beta came from 5'RACE template switching with UMIs. Sorted T-cell subsets CD3+CD56+NKG2C+, CD3+CD56+NKG2C- and CD3+CD56-NKG2C+ were TCR beta-sequenced. Anti-gamma-delta TCR antibody use in several experiments restricted sorting to alpha-beta TCR T cells. In about six donors, dominant NKG2C+ clonotypes were roughly 1.0-7.0% of CD8+ T cells.

The sequencing here drew on PBMCs from blood, taken on the day of vaccination. This clonotype was obtained from a man aged 50-59 years who received an inactivated influenza vaccine. The V gene is TRBV29-1, the J gene TRBJ1-1; D may be TRBD1 (5 bases). CDR3 in amino acids: CSVEGGWENTEAFF. In DNA form, the CDR3 reads TGCAGCGTTGAAGGGGGCTGGGAGAACACTGAAGCTTTCTTT.